This TCR beta chain came from a study of T cells in Graves' hyperthyroidism and ophthalmopathy. It was RNA transcripts that yielded the amplified TCR beta CDR3 regions. The study used the HTBI primer set for a first-round RT-PCR of the TCR CDR3. Via MiXCR, TCRdb re-called the multiplex PCR reads, giving one row per CDR3 protein. Here the sample spans 600,000 to 650,000 distinct CDR3 sequences, about a sixth being singletons. This clonotype was counted many times. The CDR3 consists of 15 residues. Germline assignment: CDR1 GTSNPN and CDR2 SVGIG (reference sequence). Trimming cost V 3 bases and J 7 bases, with 19 bases left between them.

This sequence joins TRBV30 and TRBJ1-5; D gene unclear. The sequenced sample was blood. The receptor's source is a woman younger than 45 with Graves' hyperthyroidism. The CDR3 DNA reads as TGTGCCTGGAGGGGGAGAGACGCGAATGCCCAGCCCCAGCATTTT. Translated: CAWRGRDANAQPQHF.